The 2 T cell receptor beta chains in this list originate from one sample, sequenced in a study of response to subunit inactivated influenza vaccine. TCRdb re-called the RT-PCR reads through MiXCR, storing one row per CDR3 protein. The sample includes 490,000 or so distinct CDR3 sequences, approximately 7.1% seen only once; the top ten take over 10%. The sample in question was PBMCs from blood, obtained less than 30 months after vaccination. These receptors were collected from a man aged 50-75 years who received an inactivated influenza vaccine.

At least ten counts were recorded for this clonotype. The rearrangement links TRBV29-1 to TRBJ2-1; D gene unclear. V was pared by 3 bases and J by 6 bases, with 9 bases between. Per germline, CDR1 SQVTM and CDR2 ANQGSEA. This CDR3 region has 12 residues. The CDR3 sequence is CSVDLLPNEQFF. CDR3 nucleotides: TGCAGCGTTGATCTTCTACCCAATGAGCAGTTCTTC.

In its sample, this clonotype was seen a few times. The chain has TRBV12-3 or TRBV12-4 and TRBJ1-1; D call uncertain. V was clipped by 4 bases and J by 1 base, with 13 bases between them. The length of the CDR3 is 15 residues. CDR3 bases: TGTGCCAGCAGTTATCTCAGGCGAACGAACACTGAAGCTTTCTTT. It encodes CASSYLRRTNTEAFF.